This T cell receptor beta chain was sequenced in a study of cytomegalovirus exposure and HLA in healthy donors. Overall study results and limits: Per published accounts, TCR beta sequences correctly predicted the HLA-A and HLA-B alleles of most subjects.

As regards this clone: Its antigen is undetermined.

Researchers ran the PCR with 60 Vbeta and 13 Jbeta primers. Clones were read by immunoSEQ multiplex PCR, and TCRdb kept only the in-frame ones, dropping some. The repertoire holds more than 150,000 clones, with approximately 81% as singletons. V gave up 6 bases and J gave up 8 bases; unmatched junction bases: 6. This CDR3 has 13 residues. Germline CDR1 and CDR2: MNHNS and SASEGT. The chain uses TRBV6-1 and TRBJ1-2; 10 nucleotides line up with TRBD1. This clonotype was sampled from a man aged 45 to 65 in good health and CMV-seronegative. Sample: PBMCs. The CDR3 reads CASSPDRGRGYTF. The DNA for the CDR3 is TGTGCCAGCAGCCCAGACAGGGGGCGCGGCTACACCTTC.